The 28 T cell receptor beta chains below come from one sample, sequenced in a study of T-cell memory formation after mild COVID-19. TCRdb reprocessed the 5' RACE reads via MiXCR and lists one record per CDR3 protein. The sample shows 100,000 to 130,000 distinct CDR3 sequences, over 15% of them seen only once. Sequencing was performed on PBMCs or a T cell subset sorted from them (not recorded which). These receptors were obtained from a man aged 18 to 30 who had mild COVID-19 (a few samples of this study predate the infection). Cell type and time point are not known.

This clonotype turned up a few times. The chain recombines TRBV5-1 with TRBJ1-2; weak D call: TRBD1 (6 bases). This CDR3 spans 14 amino acids. Trimming stripped 1 base from V and 2 bases from J, with 9 bases between. Germline V CDR1 and CDR2: SGHRS, YFSETQ. DNA for the CDR3: TGCGCCAGCAGCTTGAGGGGGTGGAACTATGGCTACACCTTC. Its protein is CASSLRGWNYGYTF.

This clonotype appeared a few times. The chain couples TRBV6-5 to TRBJ2-5; TRBD2 might be the D (6 bases). V lost 9 bases and J 1 base, leaving 9 bases between the germline ends. Germline CDR1 is MNHEY and CDR2 is SVGAGI. The CDR3 is made up of 12 amino acids. CDR3 sequence reads: CASGGAQETQYF. In DNA, the CDR3 is TGTGCCAGTGGAGGGGCCCAAGAGACCCAGTACTTC.

Only a few counts were recorded for this clonotype. The rearrangement links TRBV7-9 to TRBJ2-5; D call uncertain. V lost 1 base to trimming and J lost 2 bases, with 5 bases between them. Germline assignment: CDR1 SEHNR and CDR2 FQNEAQ (reference sequence). This CDR3 has 13 amino acids. The CDR3 coding sequence is TGTGCCAGCAGCTTAGAGGTACAAGAGACCCAGTACTTC. Translated: CASSLEVQETQYF.

At least ten counts were recorded for this clonotype. The chain couples TRBV7-2 to TRBJ2-5, with D unresolved. Germline V CDR1 and CDR2: SGHTA, FQGNSA. This CDR3 region has 14 residues. V was cut by 5 bases and J by 1 base, with 11 bases left in between. Here the CDR3 reads CASSPLGVQETQYF. The CDR3 bases are TGTGCCAGCAGCCCCCTCGGCGTCCAAGAGACCCAGTACTTC.

This clonotype was observed a few times. CDR3 in DNA: TGCGCCAGTCTCGGACAGGGAAGTATCGGGGAGACCCAGTACTTC. It encodes CASLGQGSIGETQYF. The rearrangement links TRBV5-1 to TRBJ2-5; 8 bases are shared with TRBD1. The CDR3 spans 15 residues. Trimming removed 8 bases from V and 5 bases from J; junction bases left unmatched: 14. Germline V CDR1 and CDR2: SGHRS, YFSETQ.

This clonotype was seen many times. The chain couples TRBV7-9 to TRBJ1-1, with a weak D call TRBD1 (6 bases). V lost 5 bases and J 1 base, leaving 8 bases between the germline ends. The V gene's germline CDR1 is SEHNR and CDR2 FQNEAQ (reference sequence). The CDR3 length is 13 residues. CDR3: CASSGQKNTEAFF. The CDR3 nucleotides are TGTGCCAGCAGCGGACAGAAGAACACTGAAGCTTTCTTT.

The chain links TRBV6-2 or TRBV6-3 to TRBJ2-3, with TRBD1 matching over 8 bases. Germline CDR1 reads MNHEY; CDR2 reads SVGEGT. With V trimmed by 6 bases and J by 1 base, 6 bases remained unmatched. The CDR3 has 15 amino acids. The CDR3 here is CASRAPGQGTDTQYF. CDR3 nucleotides: TGTGCCAGCAGGGCCCCGGGACAGGGCACAGATACGCAGTATTTT.

V usage is TRBV7-9 and J usage is TRBJ2-5; the D is unclear. CDR1 is SEHNR, CDR2 FQNEAQ, per germline (reference sequence). The V end was cut by 0 bases, the J end by 0 bases, with 8 bases between. The CDR3 loop spans 15 amino acids. The CDR3, as DNA: TGTGCCAGCAGCTTAGCCCTAAGGGACCAAGAGACCCAGTACTTC. Translation: CASSLALRDQETQYF.

The V and J genes are TRBV7-2 and TRBJ1-6; possibly TRBD1 for D (5 bases). Per germline, CDR1 SGHTA and CDR2 FQGNSA. Trimming removed 5 bases at V and 7 bases at J, with 18 bases between. This CDR3 is built from 16 residues. The DNA for the CDR3 is TGTGCCAGCAGCCCGGCGGGCAGGGTCGGGAATTCACCCCTCCACTTT. Residues: CASSPAGRVGNSPLHF.

This sequence joins TRBV9 and TRBJ2-7, with 8 nucleotides matching TRBD1. The CDR3 consists of 15 residues. Germline CDR1 reads SGDLS; CDR2 reads YYNGEE. The trim removed 7 bases at V and 0 bases at J, leaving 9 bases unmatched. CDR3 bases: TGTGCCAGCCGCCCTCCGGGACAGGACTCCTACGAGCAGTACGTC. Translation: CASRPPGQDSYEQYV.

This clonotype has more than one count but fewer than ten. This chain uses TRBV5-1 with TRBJ1-1; D not resolved. Germline V gene lookup returns CDR1 SGHRS and CDR2 YFSETQ. The germline V and J ends were trimmed by 4 bases and 1 base, with 8 bases remaining between them. CDR3 length: 13 residues. This CDR3 reads CASSPGSNTEAFF. The CDR3 region has the DNA TGCGCCAGCAGCCCGGGATCGAACACTGAAGCTTTCTTT.

This clonotype was recorded many times. The chain couples TRBV7-3 to TRBJ2-3; TRBD2 matches 11 bases. CDR3 length: 13 amino acids. Per the germline V gene, CDR1 is SGHTA and CDR2 is FQGTGA. J lost 5 bases, V lost 6 bases, and 1 base had no gene match. This CDR3 reads CASSTSGGDTQYF. CDR3 nucleotides: TGTGCCAGCAGTACTAGCGGGGGAGATACGCAGTATTTT.

This clonotype has only a few counts. This rearrangement joins TRBV6-5 to TRBJ1-2; D perhaps matches TRBD1 (5 bases). Germline CDR1 MNHEY, CDR2 SVGAGI. The CDR3 runs to 15 residues. V shed 0 bases and J shed 4 bases, with 12 bases lying between them. CDR3 loop: CASSYSRGWPYGYTF. The CDR3 nucleotides are TGTGCCAGCAGTTACTCACGGGGGTGGCCCTATGGCTACACCTTC.

There are a few counts of this clonotype. This sequence joins TRBV20-1 and TRBJ1-4; D is undetermined. Germline values: CDR1 DFQATT, CDR2 SNEGSKA (reference sequence). The length of the CDR3 is 13 residues. V lost 3 bases to trimming and J lost 4 bases, with 9 bases between them. In nucleotides, the CDR3 is TGCAGTGCTAGTGCTCAGGTTAATGAAAAACTGTTTTTT. Translated: CSASAQVNEKLFF.

J is TRBJ1-1 and V is TRBV7-2, with D possibly matching TRBD1 (6 bases). In germline, CDR1 is SGHTA, CDR2 FQGNSA. The V end was cut by 2 bases, the J end by 11 bases, with 9 bases between. The CDR3 spans 11 residues. CDR3 region: CASSLRGAAFF. The DNA for the CDR3 is TGTGCCAGCAGCTTACGGGGGGCCGCTTTCTTT.

This clonotype has just a few counts. The chain couples TRBV24-1 to TRBJ2-7; TRBD1 matches 10 bases. CDR1 is KGHDR, CDR2 SFDVKD, per germline. V shed 0 bases, J shed 3 bases, and the junction held 7 bases outside the gene matches. The CDR3 has 17 residues. The CDR3 nucleotides read TGTGCCACCAGTGATTTGGGGACAGGGGCGGAACTCTACGAGCAGTACGTC. It translates to CATSDLGTGAELYEQYV.

This clonotype occurred a few times. The chain is built from TRBV10-3 and TRBJ2-3; D ambiguous. Germline-derived CDR1 and CDR2 are ENHRY and SYGVKD. Deletions cut 4 bases from V and 6 bases from J, with 8 bases between. CDR3 length: 12 amino acids. The CDR3 reads CAISGVVDTQYF. The DNA of the CDR3 is TGTGCCATCAGTGGAGTGGTGGATACGCAGTATTTT.

The V and J genes are TRBV6-5 and TRBJ2-2, with D uncertain. This CDR3 is 13 amino acids long. Germline CDR1 is MNHEY and CDR2 is SVGAGI. V lost 6 bases to trimming and J lost 4 bases, with 9 bases between them. CDR3 sequence reads: CASRGSGTGELFF. In DNA, the CDR3 is TGTGCCAGCAGAGGGTCTGGCACCGGGGAGCTGTTTTTT.

The chain is built from TRBV21-1 and TRBJ1-6; TRBD1 reflects the table's D call only, with no check against the DNA. TRBV21-1 is described as a pseudogene. The CDR3 covers 16 residues. CDR3 DNA: TGTGCCAGCAGCAATCAACCGGGGCCGAATCATTCACCCCTCCACTTT. It specifies CASSNQPGPNHSPLHF.

The chain carries TRBV18 and TRBJ1-1; 9 nucleotides line up with TRBD1. Germline V gene sequence: CDR1 KGHSH, CDR2 LQKENI. CDR3 size: 14 residues. J was trimmed by 5 bases and V by 4 bases; bases with no gene match: 5. The CDR3 bases are TGTGCCAGCTCACAGGGACAGGGATGGACTGAAGCTTTCTTT. This codes for CASSQGQGWTEAFF.

The chain is built from TRBV7-2 and TRBJ1-2; 8 bases fit TRBD1. V lost 3 bases and J lost 8; bases outside the gene matches: 11. Germline V CDR1 and CDR2: SGHTA, FQGNSA. The CDR3 length is 15 residues. The CDR3 DNA sequence: TGTGCCAGCAGCTTTCTGACAGGGGCCGGTCGAGGCTACACCTTC. Translated, it gives CASSFLTGAGRGYTF.

This clonotype was observed a few times. The V gene is TRBV12-3 or TRBV12-4, the J gene TRBJ2-1; perhaps D is TRBD1 or TRBD2 (6 bases each). This CDR3 comprises 18 residues. V lost 3 bases to trimming and J lost 5 bases, with 23 bases between them. In DNA form, the CDR3 reads TGTGCCAGCAGTTTGTTTTGGCGTCGGGGGTCAGGGGACAATGAGCAGTTCTTC. The encoded protein is CASSLFWRRGSGDNEQFF.

This clonotype was found a few times. The junction departs from the called germline gene at one end, perhaps through a read error. The chain uses TRBV12-3 or TRBV12-4 and TRBJ2-2; D uncertain. This CDR3 is 12 amino acids long. This chain's CDR3 is CASTLLTGELFF. In nucleotides, the CDR3 is TGTGCCAGCACTTTACTCACCGGGGAGCTGTTTTTT.

The genes are TRBV4-1 and TRBJ2-1, with TRBD1 matching over 7 bases. Germline CDR1 is MGHRA and CDR2 is YSYEKL. J was trimmed by 12 bases and V by 3 bases; bases with no gene match: 14. The CDR3 is 15 amino acids. This CDR3 is CASSQPTTKGARQFF. For the CDR3, the DNA is TGCGCCAGCAGCCAGCCCACCACGAAGGGGGCTCGGCAGTTCTTC.

The V call is TRBV7-3, the J call TRBJ2-1, with 9 bases identical to TRBD1. V lost 5 bases and J lost 5; bases outside the gene matches: 4. The CDR3 extends over 14 amino acids. Germline V lookup: CDR1 SGHTA, CDR2 FQGTGA. This chain's CDR3 is CASSPGTGHNEQFF. The CDR3 DNA is TGTGCCAGCAGCCCAGGGACAGGGCACAATGAGCAGTTCTTC.

V gene TRBV7-6 combines with J gene TRBJ1-6; TRBD1 agrees at 12 bases. CDR3 length: 14 residues. Trimming took 5 bases from V and 11 from J; bases not matched to a gene: 4. The V gene's germline CDR1 is SGHVS and CDR2 FNYEAQ. CDR3 region: CASSRDRGLAPLHF. DNA for the CDR3: TGTGCCAGCAGCCGGGACAGGGGGCTCGCACCCCTCCACTTT. Variable domain in full (rest from reference TRBV7-6 and TRBJ1-6): GAGVSQSPRYKVTKRGQDVALRCDPISGHVSLYWYRQALGQGPEFLTYFNYEAQQDKSGLPNDRFSAERPEGSISTLTIQRTEQRDSAMYRCASSRDRGLAPLHFGNGTRLTVT.

This clonotype was seen more than once but under ten times. The chain employs TRBV5-1 and TRBJ2-2, with 13 positions matching TRBD2. Trimming cost V 3 bases and J 7 bases; bases outside gene matches: 6. The CDR3 extends over 16 amino acids. Germline-derived CDR1 and CDR2 are SGHRS and YFSETQ. The CDR3 coding sequence is TGCGCCAGCAGCTGGACTAGCGGGGGTTCCCGCGGGGAGCTGTTTTTT. Amino acids: CASSWTSGGSRGELFF. The full variable domain, in which reference TRBV5-1 and TRBJ2-2 provide the parts outside the CDR3, is KAGVTQTPRYLIKTRGQQVTLSCSPISGHRSVSWYQQTPGQGLQFLFEYFSETQRNKGNFPGRFSGRQFSNSRSEMNVSTLELGDSALYLCASSWTSGGSRGELFFGEGSRLTVL.

The chain uses TRBV28 and TRBJ1-5; D is unclear. V lost 10 bases and J 6 bases, leaving 28 bases between the germline ends. The CDR3 runs to 17 residues. CDR1 is MDHEN, CDR2 SYDVKM, per germline. CDR3 sequence reads: CATKTGELPLRGQPQHF. Written as DNA, the CDR3 is TGTGCCACCAAGACTGGGGAACTCCCTCTTCGGGGTCAGCCCCAGCATTTT.